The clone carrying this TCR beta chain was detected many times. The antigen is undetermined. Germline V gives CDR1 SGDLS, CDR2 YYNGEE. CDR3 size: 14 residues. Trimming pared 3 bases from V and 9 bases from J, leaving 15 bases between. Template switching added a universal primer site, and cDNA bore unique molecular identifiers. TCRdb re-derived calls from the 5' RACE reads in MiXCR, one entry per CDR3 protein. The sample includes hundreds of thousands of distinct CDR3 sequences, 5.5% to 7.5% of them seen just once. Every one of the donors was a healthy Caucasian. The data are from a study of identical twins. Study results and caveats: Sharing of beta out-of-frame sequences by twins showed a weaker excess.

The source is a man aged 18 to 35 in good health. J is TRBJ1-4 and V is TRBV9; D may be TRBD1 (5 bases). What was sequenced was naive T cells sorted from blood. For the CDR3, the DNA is TGTGCCAGCAGCGCCGAGGGATCAGGGAAAAAACTGTTTTTT. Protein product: CASSAEGSGKKLFF.